The present T cell receptor (beta chain) was sequenced within a study of blood T cell repertoires in COVID-19. Study-level background: PBMCs, B-cell-depleted T cells, or T cells were the source of the cDNA or gDNA that made up the material.

The protocol was immunoSEQ multiplex PCR, while the TCRdb copy is restricted to in-frame clones and leaves out a portion. Of 310,000 or so clones in the sample, roughly 90% were seen once. There are 13 residues in the CDR3. From germline, CDR1 is MDHEN and CDR2 SYDVKM. V shed 2 bases and J shed 4 bases, with 9 bases lying between them. The sample comprised peripheral blood. The TCR originated in a woman aged 25 to 39 with COVID-19, enrolled during active disease. The rearrangement joins TRBV28 to TRBJ2-7; weak D call: TRBD1 (5 bases). The CDR3 loop reads CASSLRGLYEQYF. The DNA of the CDR3 is TGTGCCAGCAGTTTAAGGGGTCTTTACGAGCAGTACTTC.